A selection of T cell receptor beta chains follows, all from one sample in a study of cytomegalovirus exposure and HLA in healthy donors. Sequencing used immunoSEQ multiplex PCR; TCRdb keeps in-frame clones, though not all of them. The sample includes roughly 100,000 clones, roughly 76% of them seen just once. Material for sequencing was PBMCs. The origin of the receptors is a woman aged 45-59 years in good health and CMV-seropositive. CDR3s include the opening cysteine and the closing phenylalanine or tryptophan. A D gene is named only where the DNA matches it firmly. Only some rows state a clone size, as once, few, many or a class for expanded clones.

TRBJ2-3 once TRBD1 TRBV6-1 CASSAEGTGVVYTDTQYF TGTGCCAGCAGTGCCGAGGGGACAGGGGTAGTTTACACAGATACGCAGTATTTT
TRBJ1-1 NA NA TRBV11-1 CASSLQGQSEAFF TGTGCCAGCAGCTTACAGGGCCAGTCTGAAGCTTTCTTT
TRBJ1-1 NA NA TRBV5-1 CASSNGGAQRAFF TGCGCCAGCAGCAATGGGGGGGCTCAAAGAGCTTTCTTT
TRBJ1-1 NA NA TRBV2 CASDIGGTEAFF TGTGCCAGTGATATCGGGGGCACTGAAGCTTTCTTT
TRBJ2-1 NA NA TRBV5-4 CASSLARREVDNEQFF TGTGCCAGCAGCTTGGCTAGGAGGGAGGTCGACAATGAGCAGTTCTTC
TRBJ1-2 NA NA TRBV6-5 CASSPGLSSYGYTF TGTGCCAGCAGTCCGGGACTGAGCTCCTATGGCTACACCTTC
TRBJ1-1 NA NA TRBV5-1 CASRVRIAENTEAFF TGCGCCAGCAGGGTCAGGATTGCTGAGAACACTGAAGCTTTCTTT
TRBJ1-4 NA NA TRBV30 CAWSGVRGAAEKLFF TGTGCCTGGAGTGGTGTTCGGGGGGCGGCCGAAAAACTGTTTTTT
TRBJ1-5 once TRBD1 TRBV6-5 CASSYDRVGQPQHF TGTGCCAGCAGTTACGACAGGGTGGGTCAGCCCCAGCATTTT
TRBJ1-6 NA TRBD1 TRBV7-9 CASSRPGQGAAPLHF TGTGCCAGCAGCCGCCCGGGACAGGGAGCAGCACCCCTCCACTTT
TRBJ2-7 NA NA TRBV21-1 CASSKEGKDRQGGEQYF TGTGCCAGCAGCAAGGAAGGGAAGGACAGGCAAGGGGGCGAGCAGTACTTC
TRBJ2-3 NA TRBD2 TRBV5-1 CASSLISGGGTDTQYF TGCGCCAGCAGCTTGATAAGCGGGGGGGGCACAGATACGCAGTATTTT
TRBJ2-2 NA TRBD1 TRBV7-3 CASSLTLGGSFTGELFF TGTGCCAGCAGCTTAACCCTAGGGGGCAGTTTCACCGGGGAGCTGTTTTTT
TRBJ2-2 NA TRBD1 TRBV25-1 CASRDRDTGELFF TGTGCCAGCCGGGACAGAGACACCGGGGAGCTGTTTTTT
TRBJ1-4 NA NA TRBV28 CASSLAGEKLFF TGTGCCAGCAGTTTAGCGGGTGAAAAACTGTTTTTT
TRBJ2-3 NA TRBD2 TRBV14 CASSQPGLAGGLADTQYF TGTGCCAGCAGCCAACCGGGACTAGCGGGGGGGCTTGCAGATACGCAGTATTTT
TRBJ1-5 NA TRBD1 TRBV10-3 CAISEARGRGGVNQPQHF TGTGCCATCAGTGAGGCCAGGGGGCGAGGGGGTGTTAATCAGCCCCAGCATTTT
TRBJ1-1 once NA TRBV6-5 CASSYSGASEAFF TGTGCCAGCAGTTACTCGGGGGCTTCTGAAGCTTTCTTT
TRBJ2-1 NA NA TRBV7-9 CASSAPGIEPYEQFF TGTGCCAGCAGCGCCCCCGGGATTGAACCGTATGAGCAGTTCTTC
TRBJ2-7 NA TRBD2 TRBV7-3 CASREGLTSGSPYEQYF TGTGCCAGCAGGGAAGGACTAACTAGCGGGAGTCCCTACGAGCAGTACTTC
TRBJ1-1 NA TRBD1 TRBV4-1 CASSPPSRGTTEAFF TGCGCCAGCAGCCCCCCCTCCAGGGGGACCACTGAAGCTTTCTTT
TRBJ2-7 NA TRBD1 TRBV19 CASGGSGGGEQYF TGTGCCAGCGGCGGCTCAGGGGGTGGCGAGCAGTACTTC
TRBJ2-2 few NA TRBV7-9 CASSSGATGELFF TGTGCCAGCAGCTCAGGGGCTACCGGGGAGCTGTTTTTT
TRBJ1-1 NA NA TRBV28 CASRDPGYNTEAFF TGTGCCAGCAGGGACCCAGGGTATAACACTGAAGCTTTCTTT
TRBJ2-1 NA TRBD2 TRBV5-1 CASSLGAGGEGEQFF TGCGCCAGCAGCTTGGGTGCGGGGGGGGAAGGTGAGCAGTTCTTC
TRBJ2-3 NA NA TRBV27 CASGSLRDSISTDTQYF TGTGCCAGCGGGTCTCTACGGGACTCCATAAGCACAGATACGCAGTATTTT
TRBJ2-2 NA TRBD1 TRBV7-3 CASSLRTGGNTGELFF TGTGCCAGCAGCTTAAGGACAGGGGGCAACACCGGGGAGCTGTTTTTT
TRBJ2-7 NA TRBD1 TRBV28 CASSTWTGDSSYEQYF TGTGCCAGCAGTACCTGGACAGGGGATAGCTCCTACGAGCAGTACTTC
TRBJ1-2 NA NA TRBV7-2 CASSLGQSLGGYTF TGTGCCAGCAGCCTCGGACAGAGTCTCGGTGGCTACACCTTC
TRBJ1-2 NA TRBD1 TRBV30 CAWDRENGYTF TGTGCCTGGGACAGGGAGAATGGCTACACCTTC
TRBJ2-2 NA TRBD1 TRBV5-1 CASSSQGAGYTGELFF TGCGCCAGCAGCTCCCAGGGGGCGGGGTACACCGGGGAGCTGTTTTTT
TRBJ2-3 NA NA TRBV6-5 CASKLGAQATDTQYF TGTGCCAGCAAGTTAGGGGCCCAAGCCACAGATACGCAGTATTTT
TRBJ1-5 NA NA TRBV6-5 CASSYSGGDGQPQHF TGTGCCAGCAGTTACTCAGGGGGTGATGGGCAGCCCCAGCATTTT
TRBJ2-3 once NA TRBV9 CASSVRGEGDTQYF TGTGCCAGCAGCGTAAGGGGGGAGGGAGATACGCAGTATTTT
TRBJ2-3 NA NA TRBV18 CASSPFSGFDDTQYF TGTGCCAGCTCACCGTTTTCAGGATTCGACGATACGCAGTATTTT
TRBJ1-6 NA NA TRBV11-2 CASSLGHTQGNSPLHF TGTGCCAGCAGCTTGGGGCATACCCAGGGGAATTCACCCCTCCACTTT
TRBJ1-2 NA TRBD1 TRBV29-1 CSVGTGSVYGYTF TGCAGCGTAGGGACAGGGAGCGTCTATGGCTACACCTTC
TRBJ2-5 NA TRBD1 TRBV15 CATSRSTGQGETQYF TGTGCCACCAGCAGATCCACGGGACAGGGCGAGACCCAGTACTTC
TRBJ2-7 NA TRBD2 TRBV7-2 CASSPPPGEGGEQYF TGTGCCAGCAGCCCACCACCCGGGGAGGGAGGGGAGCAGTACTTC
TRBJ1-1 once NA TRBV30 CAWSEGGGTEAFF TGTGCCTGGAGTGAAGGGGGTGGCACTGAAGCTTTCTTT
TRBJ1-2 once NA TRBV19 CASRNSRWADSGDNGYTF TGTGCCAGTCGTAACAGCCGATGGGCGGACAGCGGGGACAATGGCTACACCTTC
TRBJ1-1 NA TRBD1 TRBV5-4 CASSHPGGRGNTEAFF TGTGCCAGCAGTCATCCAGGGGGCAGAGGGAACACTGAAGCTTTCTTT
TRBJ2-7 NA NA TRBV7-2 CASSLRSQLAGAEQYF TGTGCCAGCAGCTTAAGGTCTCAACTAGCTGGGGCCGAGCAGTACTTC
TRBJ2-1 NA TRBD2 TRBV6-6 CASKGTSGGRRNEQFF TGTGCCAGCAAAGGGACTAGCGGGGGGCGCCGCAATGAGCAGTTCTTC
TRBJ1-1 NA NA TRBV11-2 CASSDPGSNANTEAFF TGTGCCAGCAGCGATCCGGGATCAAACGCAAACACTGAAGCTTTCTTT
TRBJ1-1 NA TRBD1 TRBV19 CASLRTGRGLNTEAFF TGTGCCAGTCTCAGGACAGGCAGAGGGCTTAACACTGAAGCTTTCTTT
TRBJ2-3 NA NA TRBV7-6 CASSLANSRASDTQYF TGTGCCAGCAGCTTAGCTAACTCGCGGGCGTCAGATACGCAGTATTTT
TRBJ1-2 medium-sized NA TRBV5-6 CASSGGQVNYGYTF TGTGCCAGCAGCGGGGGCCAGGTCAACTATGGCTACACCTTC
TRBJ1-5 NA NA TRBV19 CASRMVGRLNLQPQHF TGTGCCAGTAGGATGGTAGGCCGACTAAATCTTCAGCCCCAGCATTTT
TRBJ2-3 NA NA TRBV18 CASSPDWGFTDTQYF TGTGCCAGCTCACCCGATTGGGGCTTCACAGATACGCAGTATTTT
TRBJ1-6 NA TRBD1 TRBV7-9 CASVRTGDSPLHF TGTGCCAGCGTCAGGACAGGGGATTCACCCCTCCACTTT
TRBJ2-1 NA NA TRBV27 CASSFHNDNEQFF TGTGCCAGCAGTTTCCACAACGACAATGAGCAGTTCTTC
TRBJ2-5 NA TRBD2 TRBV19 CASSSTGLGETQYF TGTGCCAGTAGTAGCACAGGACTAGGAGAGACCCAGTACTTC